The rows below give T cell receptor beta chains drawn from one sample of a study of T cell responses to AZD1222 COVID-19 vaccine. The assay was immunoSEQ multiplex PCR, and TCRdb's table has in-frame clones only and misses some. The repertoire has more than 15,000 clones, 80% to 85% of them found once; the top ten carry approximately 15%. This specimen was peripheral blood, taken 28 days after the second AZD1222 dose. All receptors come from an adult who received the AZD1222 COVID-19 vaccine. Each CDR3 is given with its conserved first and last residue. The D gene is left open where the match is weak. The size entry is marked missing in some rows and otherwise reads once, few, many or a size class.

DNA,CDR3,V,J,D,size
TGTGCCAGCAGCCAAGCCAGAGCAGGGCACACTGAAGCTTTCTTT,CASSQARAGHTEAFF,TRBV14,TRBJ1-1,.,.
TGTGCCAGCAGCCCAAGCGGTAGCACAGATACGCAGTATTTT,CASSPSGSTDTQYF,TRBV7-9,TRBJ2-3,.,.
TGCGCCAGCAGCCAACGTTGGCCAGCGGGGGGCCCCGCAGATACGCAGTATTTT,CASSQRWPAGGPADTQYF,TRBV4-3,TRBJ2-3,TRBD2,.
TGTGCCAGCAGCCAATTTCGCTATGGCTACACCTTC,CASSQFRYGYTF,TRBV16,TRBJ1-2,.,.
TGTGCCAGCAGCCAGGGACAGGGACAGGGCTACACCTTC,CASSQGQGQGYTF,TRBV7-8,TRBJ1-2,TRBD1,.
TGCGCCAGCAGCCAAGATAGGGGGGCGAACACTGAAGCTTTCTTT,CASSQDRGANTEAFF,TRBV4-1,TRBJ1-1,.,.
TGTGCCAGCAGCTTAGATATGGGGTATATCGGGGAGCTGTTTTTT,CASSLDMGYIGELFF,TRBV7-2,TRBJ2-2,.,.
TGTGCCACCTCAGAAGGCACAGTTAACTATGGCTACACCTTC,CATSEGTVNYGYTF,TRBV2,TRBJ1-2,.,.
TGTGCCAGCCGCCCAACGGCGACAGGGGCTGAAGCTTTCTTT,CASRPTATGAEAFF,TRBV2,TRBJ1-1,TRBD1,.
TGCGCCAGCAGCCCTAAGCACTTAGCAGGGACCCAGTACTTC,CASSPKHLAGTQYF,TRBV4-3,TRBJ2-5,.,.
TGTGCCAGTATACCAGATTTGAACACTGAAGCTTTCTTT,CASIPDLNTEAFF,TRBV7-8,TRBJ1-1,.,.
TGTGCCAGCAGCTTGGTAAGCCAAGAGACCCAGTACTTC,CASSLVSQETQYF,TRBV5-4,TRBJ2-5,.,.
TGTGCCAGCAGCCCCTCGGTTAGCACAGATACGCAGTATTTT,CASSPSVSTDTQYF,TRBV7-2,TRBJ2-3,.,few
TGTGCCACCCGAGGGGGGACAGAAGATTCACCCCTCCACTTT,CATRGGTEDSPLHF,TRBV4-2,TRBJ1-6,TRBD1,.
TGTGCCAGCAGCAGCCTTGGGACAGGCATCTCCTACGAGCAGTACTTC,CASSSLGTGISYEQYF,TRBV7-9,TRBJ2-7,TRBD1,.
TGCGCCAGCAAGGACATAATAACAGATACGCAGTATTTT,CASKDIITDTQYF,TRBV4-1,TRBJ2-3,.,.
TGTGCCAGCAGTTACTCAGGCTATGGCTACACCTTC,CASSYSGYGYTF,TRBV6-2/TRBV6-3,TRBJ1-2,.,few
TGTGCCAGCAGCGTAGGCCGACAGGCCCCTGAAAACTATGGCTACACCTTC,CASSVGRQAPENYGYTF,TRBV9,TRBJ1-2,.,medium-sized
TGTGCCAGCAGCAAAGGGGGCAGGGTCGAGGAGACCCAGTACTTC,CASSKGGRVEETQYF,TRBV21-1,TRBJ2-5,.,.
TGTGCCAGTAGTTATCCGTACCTAAGTTCTTCTGGAAACACCATATATTTT,CASSYPYLSSSGNTIYF,TRBV19,TRBJ1-3,.,.
TGTGCCAGCTTACAGGGCACGGATTCACCCCTCCACTTT,CASLQGTDSPLHF,TRBV2,TRBJ1-6,.,once
TGTGCCAGCAGCGTAGCCAGAAACTCCTACGAGCAGTACTTC,CASSVARNSYEQYF,TRBV9,TRBJ2-7,.,once
TGTGCCAGCAGCTCCGGTTGGGGAACAGATACGCAGTATTTT,CASSSGWGTDTQYF,TRBV7-2,TRBJ2-3,.,.
TGTGCCAGCAGCACCAAAGGGACAGGGGTCACTGAAGCTTTCTTT,CASSTKGTGVTEAFF,TRBV9,TRBJ1-1,TRBD1,.
TGTGCCACCAGTGATTTTAGAACCGGGGAGCTGTTTTTT,CATSDFRTGELFF,TRBV24-1,TRBJ2-2,.,.
TGTGCCAGCAGCCCCGGACAGGGAATCTCAGAGACCCAGTACTTC,CASSPGQGISETQYF,TRBV5-8,TRBJ2-5,TRBD1,.
TGCAGCGTGGCTCTGGCCCCGGCGACCCAGTACTTC,CSVALAPATQYF,TRBV29-1,TRBJ2-5,.,.
TGTGCCATCAGTGAGTCGAGGAGGAGCTCCTACAATGAGCAGTTCTTC,CAISESRRSSYNEQFF,TRBV10-3,TRBJ2-1,.,.
TGCGCCAGCAGCCAAGATCGTGTCGGTTACAATGAGCAGTTCTTC,CASSQDRVGYNEQFF,TRBV4-3,TRBJ2-1,.,.
TGTGCCAGCAGCTCCCCTTTTGACTCGAACACTGAAGCTTTCTTT,CASSSPFDSNTEAFF,TRBV7-2,TRBJ1-1,.,.
TGCGCCAGCAGCCCACCGACAGGGGCAAGATACGAGCAGTACTTC,CASSPPTGARYEQYF,TRBV4-1,TRBJ2-7,TRBD1,.
TGTGCCATCAGTGATACAGCCTACAATGAGCAGTTCTTC,CAISDTAYNEQFF,TRBV10-3,TRBJ2-1,.,few
TGTGCCAGCAGTACCCGCGGGGGGGCGGAGACCCAGTACTTC,CASSTRGGAETQYF,TRBV6-5,TRBJ2-5,TRBD2,.
TGTGCCAGCTCACAACAGCTAGGAAGTCAGTACTTC,CASSQQLGSQYF,TRBV18,TRBJ2-7,.,few
TGTGCCAGCAGTTCCTACAATGAGCAGTTCTTC,CASSSYNEQFF,TRBV25-1,TRBJ2-1,.,.
TGTGCCAGCAGCTTAGACCCCCTGCATCCCCAGCATTTT,CASSLDPLHPQHF,TRBV11-2,TRBJ1-5,.,.
TGTGCCAGCAGCCAAGATTCACGAGGGGAGACCCAGTACTTC,CASSQDSRGETQYF,TRBV3-1/TRBV3-2,TRBJ2-5,.,.